These 18 T cell receptor beta chains came from one sample sequenced in a study of Graves' ophthalmopathy and Graves' hyperthyroidism. Transcripts of RNA were the source for amplifying TCR beta CDR3 regions. The authors performed first-round RT-PCR with HTBI primers and then a second-round multiplex PCR. TCRdb called the multiplex PCR reads again in MiXCR, with one record for every CDR3 protein. The repertoire holds 580,000 or so distinct CDR3 sequences, with roughly 40% as singletons. The specimen was peripheral blood or thyroid tissue (not recorded which). The receptors derive from an adult man with Graves' hyperthyroidism.

This clonotype was seen only a few times. The rearrangement joins TRBV14 to TRBJ2-7; TRBD1 aligns across 9 bases. The V gene's germline CDR1 is SGHDN and CDR2 FVKESK. Trimming cost V 5 bases and J 5 bases; bases outside gene matches: 13. The length of the CDR3 is 16 residues. In nucleotides, the CDR3 is TGTGCCAGCAGCAAGATGACCGGGACAGGGAGGCACGAGCAGTACTTC. Translated, it gives CASSKMTGTGRHEQYF.

Points on this clonotype: Possible read error: a much larger clone is one base away. The rearrangement uses TRBV12-3 or TRBV12-4 and TRBJ2-7; unclear D gene. CDR3 length: 14 amino acids. The CDR3 here is CASSQVVPPYEQYF. Here the CDR3 DNA reads TGCGCCAGCAGCCAAGTCGTCCCGCCCTACGAGCAGTACTTC.

Of note for this clonotype: A single base separates this from a much larger clone, so it may be a read error. The chain combines TRBV5-4 with TRBJ2-5; 8 bases map to TRBD1. V shed 5 bases and J 7 bases; nucleotides not matched to a gene: 13. CDR3 length: 15 amino acids. Looked up from germline, CDR1 is SGHNT and CDR2 is YYREEE (reference sequence). As DNA, the CDR3 is TGTGCCAGCAGTCAGGACAGGGACTCTTACGGGACCCAGTACTTC. Translating gives CASSQDRDSYGTQYF.

The V call is TRBV7-9, the J call TRBJ2-7; a possible D gene is TRBD2 (5 bases). The DNA end favors TRBJ2-1, so the J call may be wrong. The CDR3 consists of 13 residues. Germline V gene data show CDR1 as SEHNR and CDR2 as FQNEAQ (reference sequence). The CDR3 sequence is CASSLVSGDEQFF. For the CDR3, the DNA is TGTGCCAGCAGCTTAGTGTCCGGGGATGAGCAGTTCTTC.

As concerns this clonotype: Possible read error: a much larger clone is one base away. CDR3 sequence (DNA): TGTGCCAGCAGCTCGGCTAGGACTAGCGGCCATTGCGAGCAGTACTTC. This translates into CASSSARTSGHCEQYF. The chain joins TRBV7-2 to TRBJ2-7, with TRBD2 matching 10 bases. In germline, CDR1 is SGHTA, CDR2 FQGNSA. This CDR3 has 16 residues. V dropped 4 bases and J dropped 6; count of bases not matched to a gene: 12.

This sequence joins TRBV6-5 and TRBJ1-2; possible D gene TRBD1, 5 bases. V gave up 0 bases and J gave up 8 bases, with 13 bases separating them. CDR1 and CDR2 (germline): MNHEY, SVGAGI. The CDR3 covers 14 residues. The CDR3 sequence: CASSYSGQGSGYTF. The CDR3 region has the DNA TGTGCCAGCAGTTACTCAGGGCAGGGTAGCGGCTACACCTTC.

With regard to this clonotype: One end of the junction varies from germline; a read error may be responsible. The V gene is TRBV24-1, the J gene TRBJ2-7; TRBD2 aligns across 11 bases. The J call may not be correct, given that the DNA end is closer to TRBJ2-1. Per the germline V gene, CDR1 is KGHDR and CDR2 is SFDVKD. This CDR3 spans 15 amino acids. The CDR3 sequence is CATSLAGGQGNGQFF. Here the CDR3 DNA reads TGTGCCACCAGTTTAGCGGGGGGGCAGGGAAATGGGCAGTTCTTC.

This clonotype was counted a few times. The chain joins TRBV27 to TRBJ2-2; weak D call: TRBD2 (5 bases). V was clipped by 2 bases and J by 8 bases, with 15 bases between them. The CDR3 consists of 15 residues. The germline V gene encodes CDR1 MNHEY and CDR2 SMNVEV (reference sequence). CDR3 nucleotide sequence: TGTGCCAGCAGTTTAGAGGGATACTCTTTTGGGGAGCTGTTTTTT. It specifies CASSLEGYSFGELFF.

In this sample, this clonotype turned up many times. The V gene is TRBV5-1, the J gene TRBJ1-1; no clear D gene. Germline V CDR1 and CDR2: SGHRS, YFSETQ. The V gene lost 7 bases and the J gene lost 3 bases, with 13 bases spanning the gap. This CDR3 contains 13 residues. In nucleotides, the CDR3 is TGCGCCAGCTTTCCCCTGCCCGACACTGAAGCTTTCTTT. Translated, it gives CASFPLPDTEAFF. Complete variable domain (other parts from reference TRBV5-1 and TRBJ1-1): KAGVTQTPRYLIKTRGQQVTLSCSPISGHRSVSWYQQTPGQGLQFLFEYFSETQRNKGNFPGRFSGRQFSNSRSEMNVSTLELGDSALYLCASFPLPDTEAFFGQGTRLTVV.

For this clonotype: An end of the junction does not agree with germline; a read error may underlie this. The chain has TRBV7-2 and TRBJ2-7; TRBD1 matches 8 bases. This CDR3 has 15 amino acids. Germline lookup yields CDR1 SGHTA and CDR2 FQGNSA. The CDR3 DNA is TGTGCCAGCAGCCCCCGACAGGGGCGACCTTACGAGCAGCACTTC. Translating gives CASSPRQGRPYEQHF. Drawing the rest from reference TRBV7-2 and TRBJ2-7, the complete variable domain is GAGVSQSPSNKVTEKGKDVELRCDPISGHTALYWYRQSLGQGLEFLIYFQGNSAPDKSGLPSDRFSAERTGGSVSTLTIQRTQQEDSAVYLCASSPRQGRPYEQHFGPGTRLTVT.

This clonotype was found many times. The chain is built from TRBV10-3 and TRBJ2-6, with 7 bases aligning to TRBD1. From germline, CDR1 is ENHRY and CDR2 SYGVKD. Trimming took 11 bases from V and 0 from J; bases not matched to a gene: 7. The CDR3 runs to 15 residues. Here the CDR3 reads CASGQARSGANVLTF. DNA of the CDR3: TGTGCCTCCGGACAGGCCCGCTCTGGGGCCAACGTCCTGACTTTC.

This clonotype was seen ten or more times. This chain links TRBV19 with TRBJ1-5; D possibly corresponds to TRBD1 (6 bases). CDR1 and CDR2 from the germline V gene are LNHDA and SQIVND (reference sequence). The CDR3 totals 14 residues. Trimming pared 10 bases from V and 4 bases from J, leaving 17 bases between. CDR3 in DNA: TGTGCCACCATTGGGGGGGCCGGGAATCAGCCCCAGCATTTT. Translating gives CATIGGAGNQPQHF.

This clonotype appeared many times. The chain recombines TRBV19 with TRBJ2-7; D may be TRBD2 (5 bases). This CDR3 is 14 amino acids long. V shed 6 bases and J shed 5 bases, with 17 bases lying between them. In germline, CDR1 is LNHDA, CDR2 SQIVND (reference sequence). CDR3 sequence reads: CASRSGVVPDEQYF. In DNA form, the CDR3 reads TGTGCCAGTAGGTCCGGGGTTGTTCCGGACGAGCAGTACTTC.

This clonotype was seen ten or more times. The chain recombines TRBV20-1 with TRBJ1-2; TRBD1 might be the D (6 bases). CDR1 is DFQATT and CDR2 is SNEGSKA in the germline V gene (reference sequence). The CDR3 length is 15 residues. V shed 1 base and J shed 4 bases, with 16 bases lying between them. CDR3 in amino acids: CSARGGEGGSYGYTF. The CDR3 DNA is TGCAGTGCTAGAGGGGGAGAGGGGGGGTCCTATGGCTACACCTTC.

The rearrangement links TRBV20-1 to TRBJ2-7, with 11 bases matching TRBD2. The CDR3 spans 14 residues. The junction had 5 bases not matched to a gene; V was cut back by 5 bases and J by 2 bases. Per germline, CDR1 DFQATT and CDR2 SNEGSKA (reference sequence). The CDR3 DNA is TGCAGTGCTTCCGCGACTAGCGGGGCCTACGAGCAGTACTTC. Encoded protein: CSASATSGAYEQYF.

This clonotype was seen ten or more times. This chain links TRBV7-3 with TRBJ2-6; possibly TRBD1 for D (5 bases). The CDR3 extends over 15 amino acids. The germline CDR1 and CDR2 sequences are SGHTA and FQGTGA. V lost 8 bases and J 2 bases, leaving 13 bases between the germline ends. This CDR3 is CASAQGLPGANVLTF. The CDR3, as DNA: TGTGCCAGCGCTCAGGGCCTTCCTGGGGCCAACGTCCTGACTTTC.

J is TRBJ1-1 and V is TRBV7-3; no clear D gene. Germline-derived CDR1 and CDR2 are SGHTA and FQGTGA. Trimming took off 8 bases at V and 4 bases at J, with 20 bases between the two ends. The CDR3 is 15 amino acids. Written as DNA, the CDR3 is TGTGCCAGCTCCCCGGGAGCACTGACGAGCACTGAAGCTTTCTTT. Translation: CASSPGALTSTEAFF.

This clonotype was seen at least ten times. This chain joins TRBV5-5 and TRBJ1-1, with D unresolved. Germline assignment: CDR1 SGHKS and CDR2 YYEKEE (reference sequence). This CDR3 has 14 residues. V was pared by 1 base and J by 6 bases, with 13 bases between. The CDR3 sequence is CASSLLVGEAEAFF. CDR3 nucleotides: TGTGCCAGCAGCTTGTTAGTCGGCGAGGCTGAAGCTTTCTTT.